This T cell receptor (beta chain) was observed in a study of cytomegalovirus exposure and HLA in healthy donors. The CDR3 totals 15 residues. CDR1 and CDR2 from the germline V gene are MDHEN and SYDVKM. The J segment lost 7 bases and the V segment lost 5 bases, leaving 14 bases of the junction unmatched. The PCR was carried out with 60 Vbeta primers and 13 Jbeta primers. Authors' analysis steps: Among the unique TCR beta chains that a later analysis counted, 75 million to 85 million in all, roughly 11 million were shared. Assay: immunoSEQ multiplex PCR; the TCRdb copy retains only in-frame clones and omits some. V, J and clone size reflect that table, while D and trimming were determined from the DNA. The sample holds around 150,000 clones; 80% are singletons and the top ten take under 5.5%.

This chain connects TRBV28 to TRBJ2-7; 7 bases are a match to TRBD2. This receptor was taken from a man aged 25 to 40 in good health. Input material: PBMCs. Here the CDR3 reads CASSKPTSGRGEQYF. In DNA form, the CDR3 reads TGTGCCAGCAGTAAACCCACTAGTGGGAGGGGTGAGCAGTACTTC.